This TCR beta chain was found in a study of blood T cells in healthy people across ages. In the study overall: Template switching captured about one barcoded beta molecule per two T cells.

Alongside a J-beta primer mix, a sample-barcoded 5' primer served in a second PCR lasting about 6 to 12 cycles. TCRdb used MiXCR to reprocess the 5' RACE reads, holding one entry per CDR3 protein. The sample carries hundreds of thousands of distinct CDR3 sequences, roughly 50% recorded once. This CDR3 has 11 amino acids. The V end was cut by 8 bases, the J end by 6 bases, with 11 bases between. Material for sequencing was blood. This TCR was recovered from a man in his 60s in good health. The chain recombines TRBV12-3 or TRBV12-4 with TRBJ2-7, with D uncertain. The CDR3 region is CASSPHSEQYF. CDR3 sequence (DNA): TGTGCCAGCTCCCCCCATTCCGAGCAGTACTTC.